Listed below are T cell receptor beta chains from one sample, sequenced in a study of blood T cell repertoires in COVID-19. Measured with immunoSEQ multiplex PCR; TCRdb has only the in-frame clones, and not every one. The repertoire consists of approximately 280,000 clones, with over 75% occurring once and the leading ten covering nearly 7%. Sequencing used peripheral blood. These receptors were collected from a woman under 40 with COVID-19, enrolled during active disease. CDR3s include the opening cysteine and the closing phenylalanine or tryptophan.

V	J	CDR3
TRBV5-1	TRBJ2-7	CAILSGRFYEQYF
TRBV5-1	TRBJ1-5	CASSFGDNNQPQHF
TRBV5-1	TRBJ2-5	CASSSGDQETQYF
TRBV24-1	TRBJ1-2	CATSDDRFYGYTF
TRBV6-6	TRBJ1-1	CASSYGRMDTEAFF
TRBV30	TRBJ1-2	CAWEGGDGYTF
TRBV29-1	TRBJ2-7	CSVETGEQYF
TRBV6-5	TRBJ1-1	CASSPRGQMNTEAFF
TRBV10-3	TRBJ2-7	CAISGRTGLASEQYF
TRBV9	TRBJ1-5	CASSVSHSVVADMWTPRQPQHF
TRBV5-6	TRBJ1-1	CASTSWRNTEAFF
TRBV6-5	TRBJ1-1	CASRETGRITEAFF
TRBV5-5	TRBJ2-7	CASSLGAGFGPYEQYF
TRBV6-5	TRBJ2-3	CASSPSGGSTDTQYF
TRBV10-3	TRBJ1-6	CAISPQVENSPLHF
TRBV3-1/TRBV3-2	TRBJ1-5	CASGGRSNQPQHF
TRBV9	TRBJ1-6	CASSPKDLVTYNSPLHF
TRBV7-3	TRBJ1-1	CASSLGQGKTEAFF
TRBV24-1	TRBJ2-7	CATSEAGGYEQYF
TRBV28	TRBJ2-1	CASSHRVNEQFF
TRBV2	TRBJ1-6	CASTWTGSNSPLHF
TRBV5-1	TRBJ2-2	CASSSRGEVTGELFF
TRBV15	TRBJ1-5	CATSRLAGAGQPQHF
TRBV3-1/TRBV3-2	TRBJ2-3	CASSPVRDNTDTQYF
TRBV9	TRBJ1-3	CASSVSNSGNTIYF
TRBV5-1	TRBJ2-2	CASSIGQGVSSTGELFF
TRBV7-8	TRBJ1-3	CASSLARGDVGGNTIYF
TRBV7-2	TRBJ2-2	CASSLVGTGTGELFF
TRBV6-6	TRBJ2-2	CATNPQGSTGELFF
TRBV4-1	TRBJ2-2	CASSQGAGGVGELFF
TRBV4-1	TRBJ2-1	CASSQGGVLPGVLWNEQFF
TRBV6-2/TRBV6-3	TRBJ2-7	CASSYSATGYYEQYF
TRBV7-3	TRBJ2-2	CASSSRGSGDSGELFF
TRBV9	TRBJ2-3	CASSVQGTDTQYF
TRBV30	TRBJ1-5	CAWTQAYNQPQHF
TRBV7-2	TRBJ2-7	CASSLAHRPSSYEQYF
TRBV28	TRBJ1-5	CASSLAAGDGQPQHF
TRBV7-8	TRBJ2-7	CASRPDRGAYEQYF
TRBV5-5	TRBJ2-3	CASSFWTGTGRTDTQYF